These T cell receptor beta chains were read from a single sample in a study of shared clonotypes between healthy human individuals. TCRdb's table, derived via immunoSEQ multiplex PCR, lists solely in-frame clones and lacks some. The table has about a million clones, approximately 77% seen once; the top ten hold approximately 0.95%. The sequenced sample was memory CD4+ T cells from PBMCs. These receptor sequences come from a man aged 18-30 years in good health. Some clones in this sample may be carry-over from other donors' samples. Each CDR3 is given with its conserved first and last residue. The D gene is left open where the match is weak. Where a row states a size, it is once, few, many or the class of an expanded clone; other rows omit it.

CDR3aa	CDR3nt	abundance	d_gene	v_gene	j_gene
CASRLSGGEGETQYF	TGTGCCAGTAGGTTGTCTGGGGGCGAAGGAGAGACCCAGTACTTC	NA	NA	TRBV19	TRBJ2-5
CSASTGVTDTQYF	TGCAGCGCGTCAACCGGGGTCACAGATACGCAGTATTTT	once	NA	TRBV29-1	TRBJ2-3
CASSFTGLDQPQHF	TGTGCCAGCAGCTTTACAGGTCTCGATCAGCCCCAGCATTTT	once	NA	TRBV7-8	TRBJ1-5
CASSYGSDRYNEQFF	TGTGCCAGCAGTTACGGTTCGGACAGGTACAATGAGCAGTTCTTC	NA	TRBD1	TRBV6-6	TRBJ2-1
CASSLGPGDTIYF	TGTGCCAGCAGCCTCGGCCCCGGGGACACCATATATTTT	NA	NA	TRBV9	TRBJ1-3
CASREAGGLPYEQYF	TGTGCCAGCAGGGAAGCGGGAGGTTTGCCCTACGAGCAGTACTTC	few	TRBD2	TRBV6-1	TRBJ2-7
CASSSGPTNTGELFF	TGTGCCAGCAGCTCGGGCCCCACGAACACCGGGGAGCTGTTTTTT	NA	NA	TRBV11-2	TRBJ2-2
CASSQDRSGGPTGYNEQFF	TGTGCCAGCAGCCAAGATCGTAGCGGGGGTCCGACCGGTTACAATGAGCAGTTCTTC	NA	TRBD2	TRBV14	TRBJ2-1
CSARVSGELFF	TGCAGTGCTAGAGTATCCGGGGAGCTGTTTTTT	NA	NA	TRBV20-1	TRBJ2-2
CATSRDLNRRTEAFF	TGTGCCACCAGCAGAGATCTAAACAGGCGGACTGAAGCTTTCTTT	NA	NA	TRBV15	TRBJ1-1
CASSLKGTSGSYEQYF	TGTGCCAGCAGTTTAAAAGGGACTAGCGGCTCCTACGAGCAGTACTTC	NA	TRBD2	TRBV27	TRBJ2-7
CSVGTGGDYGYTF	TGCAGCGTTGGGACAGGGGGCGACTATGGCTACACCTTC	NA	TRBD1	TRBV29-1	TRBJ1-2
CASSSSPGHPPIF	TGTGCCAGCAGCTCGTCGCCGGGACACCCTCCCATCTTC	NA	NA	TRBV7-9	TRBJ2-1
CASSEAVGQTYEQYF	TGTGCCAGCAGTGAAGCAGTTGGGCAGACCTACGAGCAGTACTTC	NA	NA	TRBV6-1	TRBJ2-7
CASSPFRGVYEQYF	TGTGCCAGCAGCCCTTTCAGGGGCGTATACGAGCAGTACTTC	NA	NA	TRBV7-2	TRBJ2-7
CASSPGNEQFF	TGTGCCAGCAGCCCCGGGAATGAGCAGTTCTTC	NA	NA	TRBV4-2	TRBJ2-1
CASTQGPMNTEAFF	TGCGCCAGCACTCAGGGGCCCATGAACACTGAAGCTTTCTTT	few	NA	TRBV5-1	TRBJ1-1
CASRGGTGTDTQYF	TGTGCCAGCAGGGGCGGGACCGGCACAGATACGCAGTATTTT	NA	NA	TRBV25-1	TRBJ2-3
CASSIDPGNTEAFF	TGCGCCAGCAGCATTGACCCGGGGAACACTGAAGCTTTCTTT	NA	NA	TRBV5-1	TRBJ1-1
CASSLSGTGGNQPQHF	TGTGCCAGCAGTTTATCGGGGACGGGGGGCAATCAGCCCCAGCATTTT	NA	NA	TRBV28	TRBJ1-5
CASSPGRDQPQHF	TGTGCCAGCAGCCCCGGTCGGGATCAGCCCCAGCATTTT	NA	NA	TRBV5-6	TRBJ1-5
CASSGSGLGPQHF	TGTGCCAGCAGCGGCTCAGGGCTCGGGCCCCAGCATTTT	NA	NA	TRBV9	TRBJ1-5
CATSRESQREGFF	TGTGCCACCAGCAGAGAATCCCAGCGGGAGGGTTTCTTC	NA	TRBD2	TRBV15	TRBJ2-1